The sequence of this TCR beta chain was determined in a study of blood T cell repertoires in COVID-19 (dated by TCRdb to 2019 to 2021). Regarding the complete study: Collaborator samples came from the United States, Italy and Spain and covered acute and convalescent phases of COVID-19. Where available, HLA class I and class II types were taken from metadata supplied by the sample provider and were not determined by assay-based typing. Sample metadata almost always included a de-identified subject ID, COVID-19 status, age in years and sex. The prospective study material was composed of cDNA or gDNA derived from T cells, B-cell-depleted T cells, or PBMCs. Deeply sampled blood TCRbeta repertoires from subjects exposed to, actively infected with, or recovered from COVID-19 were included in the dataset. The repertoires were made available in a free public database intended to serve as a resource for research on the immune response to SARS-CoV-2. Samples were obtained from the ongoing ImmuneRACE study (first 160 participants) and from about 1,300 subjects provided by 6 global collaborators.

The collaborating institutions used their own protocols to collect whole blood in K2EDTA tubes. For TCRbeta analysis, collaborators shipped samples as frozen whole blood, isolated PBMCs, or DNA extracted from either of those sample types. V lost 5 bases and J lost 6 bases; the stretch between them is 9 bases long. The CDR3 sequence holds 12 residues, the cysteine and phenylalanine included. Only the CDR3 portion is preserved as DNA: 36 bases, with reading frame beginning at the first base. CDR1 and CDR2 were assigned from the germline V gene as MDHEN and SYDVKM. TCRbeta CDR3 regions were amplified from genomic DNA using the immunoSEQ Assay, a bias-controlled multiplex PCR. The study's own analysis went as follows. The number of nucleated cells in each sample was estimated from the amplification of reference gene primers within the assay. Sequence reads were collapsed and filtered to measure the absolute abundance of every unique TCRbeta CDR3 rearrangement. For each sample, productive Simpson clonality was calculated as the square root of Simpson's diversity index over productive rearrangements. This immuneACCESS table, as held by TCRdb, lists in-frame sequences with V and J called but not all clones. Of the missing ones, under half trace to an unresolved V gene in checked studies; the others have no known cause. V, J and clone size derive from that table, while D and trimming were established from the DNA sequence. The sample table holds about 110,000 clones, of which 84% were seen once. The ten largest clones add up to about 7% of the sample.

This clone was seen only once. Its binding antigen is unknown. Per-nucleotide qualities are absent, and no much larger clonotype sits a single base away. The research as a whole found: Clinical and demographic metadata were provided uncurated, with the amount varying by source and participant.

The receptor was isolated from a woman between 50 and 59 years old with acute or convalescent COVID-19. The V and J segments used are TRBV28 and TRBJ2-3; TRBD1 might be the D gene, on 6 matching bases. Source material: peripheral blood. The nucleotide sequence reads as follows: TGTGCCAGCAGTCCTCAGGGGGATACGCAGTATTTT. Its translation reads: CASSPQGDTQYF.